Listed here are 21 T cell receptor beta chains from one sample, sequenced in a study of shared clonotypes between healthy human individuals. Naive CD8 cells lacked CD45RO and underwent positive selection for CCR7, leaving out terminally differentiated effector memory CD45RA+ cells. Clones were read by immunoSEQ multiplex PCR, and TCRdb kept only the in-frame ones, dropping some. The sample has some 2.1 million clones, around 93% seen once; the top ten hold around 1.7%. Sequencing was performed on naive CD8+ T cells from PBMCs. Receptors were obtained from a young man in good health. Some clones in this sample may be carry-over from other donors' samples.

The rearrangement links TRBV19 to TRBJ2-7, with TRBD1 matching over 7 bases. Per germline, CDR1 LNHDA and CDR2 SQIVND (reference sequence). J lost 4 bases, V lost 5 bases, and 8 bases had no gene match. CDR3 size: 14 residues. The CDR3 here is CASSPRDSPYEQYF. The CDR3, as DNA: TGTGCCAGTAGTCCAAGGGACAGCCCGTACGAGCAGTACTTC.

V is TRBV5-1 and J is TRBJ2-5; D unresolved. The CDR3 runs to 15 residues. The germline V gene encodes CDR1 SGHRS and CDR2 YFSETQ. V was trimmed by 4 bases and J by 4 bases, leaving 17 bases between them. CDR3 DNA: TGCGCCAGCAGCACCCGACTTGGGTGGGGAGAGACCCAGTACTTC. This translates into CASSTRLGWGETQYF.

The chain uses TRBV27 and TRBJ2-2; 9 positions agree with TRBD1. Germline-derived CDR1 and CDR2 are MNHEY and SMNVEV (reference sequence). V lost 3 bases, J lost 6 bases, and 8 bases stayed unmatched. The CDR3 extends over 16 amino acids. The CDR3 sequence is CASSLSGQGRSGELFF. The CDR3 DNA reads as TGTGCCAGCAGTTTGTCGGGACAGGGAAGGTCCGGGGAGCTGTTTTTT.

CDR3 sequence reads: CASSLTGALNTEAFF. For the CDR3, the DNA is TGTGCCAGCAGCCTGACAGGGGCCCTGAACACTGAAGCTTTCTTT. The chain has TRBV11-1 and TRBJ1-1; 8 bases are a match to TRBD1. V was clipped by 5 bases and J by 0 bases; unmatched bases: 5. Germline CDR1 is SGHAT and CDR2 is FQDESV (reference sequence). The CDR3 has 15 amino acids. The full variable domain, completed using reference TRBV11-1 and TRBJ1-1, is EAEVAQSPRYKITEKSQAVAFWCDPISGHATLYWYRQILGQGPELLVQFQDESVVDDSQLPKDRFSAERLKGVDSTLKIQPAELGDSAMYLCASSLTGALNTEAFFGQGTRLTVV.

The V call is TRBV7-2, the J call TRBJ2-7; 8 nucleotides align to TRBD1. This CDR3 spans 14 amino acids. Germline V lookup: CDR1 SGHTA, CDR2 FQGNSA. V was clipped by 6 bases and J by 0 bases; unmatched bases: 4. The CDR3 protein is CASSWTGRSYEQYF. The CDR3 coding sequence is TGTGCCAGCAGTTGGACAGGGCGCTCCTACGAGCAGTACTTC.

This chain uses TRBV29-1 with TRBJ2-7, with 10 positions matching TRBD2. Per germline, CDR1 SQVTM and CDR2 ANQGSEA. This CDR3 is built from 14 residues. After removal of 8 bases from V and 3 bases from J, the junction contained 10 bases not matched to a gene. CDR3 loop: CSIIAGGLLYEQYF. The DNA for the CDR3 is TGCAGCATCATAGCGGGAGGTTTGCTCTACGAGCAGTACTTC.

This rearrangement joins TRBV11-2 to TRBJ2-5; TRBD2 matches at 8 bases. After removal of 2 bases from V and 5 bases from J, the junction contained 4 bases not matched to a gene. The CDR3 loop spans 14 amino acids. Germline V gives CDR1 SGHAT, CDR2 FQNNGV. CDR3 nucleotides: TGTGCCAGCAGCTTAACCGGGACTAGGGAGACCCAGTACTTC. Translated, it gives CASSLTGTRETQYF.

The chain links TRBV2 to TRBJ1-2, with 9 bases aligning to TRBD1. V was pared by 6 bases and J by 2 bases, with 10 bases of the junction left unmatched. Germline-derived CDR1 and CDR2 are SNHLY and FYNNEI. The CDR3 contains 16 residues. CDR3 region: CASRGLGDRENYGYTF. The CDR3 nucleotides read TGTGCCAGCAGGGGCCTCGGGGACAGGGAGAACTATGGCTACACCTTC.

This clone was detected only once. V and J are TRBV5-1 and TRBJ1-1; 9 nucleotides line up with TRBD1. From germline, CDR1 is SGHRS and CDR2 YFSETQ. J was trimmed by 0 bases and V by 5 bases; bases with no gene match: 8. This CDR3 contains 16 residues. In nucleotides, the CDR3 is TGCGCCAGCAGGACAGGGGGTTTCGTCATGAACACTGAAGCTTTCTTT. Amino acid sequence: CASRTGGFVMNTEAFF.

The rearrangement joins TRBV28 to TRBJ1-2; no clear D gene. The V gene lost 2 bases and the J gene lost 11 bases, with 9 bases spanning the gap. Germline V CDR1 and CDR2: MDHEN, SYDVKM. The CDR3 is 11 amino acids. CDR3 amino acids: CASSLGLPYTF. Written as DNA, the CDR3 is TGTGCCAGCAGTTTAGGACTTCCTTACACCTTC.

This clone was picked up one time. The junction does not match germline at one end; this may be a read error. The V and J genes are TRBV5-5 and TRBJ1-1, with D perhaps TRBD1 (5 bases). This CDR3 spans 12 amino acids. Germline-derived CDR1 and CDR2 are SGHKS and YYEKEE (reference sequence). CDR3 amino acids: CASSPGYTEAFF. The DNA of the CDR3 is TGTGCCAGCAGCCCAGGGTACACCGAAGCTTTCTTT.

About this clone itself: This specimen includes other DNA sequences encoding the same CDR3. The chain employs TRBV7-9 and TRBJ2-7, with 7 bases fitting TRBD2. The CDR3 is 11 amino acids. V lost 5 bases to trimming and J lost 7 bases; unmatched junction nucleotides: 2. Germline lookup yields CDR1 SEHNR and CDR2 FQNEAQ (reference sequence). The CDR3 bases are TGTGCCAGCAGCCACGGGGGGGAGCAGTACTTC. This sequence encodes CASSHGGEQYF.

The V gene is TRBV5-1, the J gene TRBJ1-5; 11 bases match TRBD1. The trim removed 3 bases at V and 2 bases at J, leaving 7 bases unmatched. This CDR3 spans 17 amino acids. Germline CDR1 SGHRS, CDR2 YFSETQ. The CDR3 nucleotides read TGCGCCAGCAGCTCCGGGACAGGGGGGATTCGCAATCAGCCCCAGCATTTT. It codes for CASSSGTGGIRNQPQHF.

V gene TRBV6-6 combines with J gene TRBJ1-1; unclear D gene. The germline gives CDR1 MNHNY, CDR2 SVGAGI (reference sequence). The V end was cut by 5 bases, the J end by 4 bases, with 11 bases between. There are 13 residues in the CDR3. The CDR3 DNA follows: TGTGCCAGCAGTACCTCACTGGTCACTGAAGCTTTCTTT. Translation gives CASSTSLVTEAFF.

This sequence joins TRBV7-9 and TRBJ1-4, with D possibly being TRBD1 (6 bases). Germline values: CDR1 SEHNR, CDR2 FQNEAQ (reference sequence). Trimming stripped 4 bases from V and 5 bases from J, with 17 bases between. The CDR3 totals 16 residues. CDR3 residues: CASSSHRDKPNEKLFF. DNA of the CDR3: TGTGCCAGCAGCTCCCACCGGGACAAACCAAATGAAAAACTGTTTTTT.

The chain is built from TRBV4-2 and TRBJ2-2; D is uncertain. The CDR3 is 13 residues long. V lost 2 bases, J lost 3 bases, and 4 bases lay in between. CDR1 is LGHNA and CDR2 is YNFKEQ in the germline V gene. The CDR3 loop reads CASSQSDTGELFF. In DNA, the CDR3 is TGTGCCAGCAGCCAATCGGACACCGGGGAGCTGTTTTTT.

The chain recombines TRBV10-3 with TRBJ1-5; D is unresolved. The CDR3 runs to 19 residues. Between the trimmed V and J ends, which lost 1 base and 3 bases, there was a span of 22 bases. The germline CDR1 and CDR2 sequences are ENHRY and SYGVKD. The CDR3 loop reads CAISEFALSDIAANQPQHF. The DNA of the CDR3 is TGTGCCATCAGTGAGTTCGCCTTGAGCGATATTGCCGCCAATCAGCCCCAGCATTTT.

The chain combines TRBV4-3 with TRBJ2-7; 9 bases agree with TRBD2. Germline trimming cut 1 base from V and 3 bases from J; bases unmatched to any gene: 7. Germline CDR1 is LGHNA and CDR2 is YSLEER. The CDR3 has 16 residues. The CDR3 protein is CASSQGSLAGIYEQYF. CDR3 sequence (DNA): TGCGCCAGCAGCCAAGGGAGTCTAGCGGGGATCTACGAGCAGTACTTC.

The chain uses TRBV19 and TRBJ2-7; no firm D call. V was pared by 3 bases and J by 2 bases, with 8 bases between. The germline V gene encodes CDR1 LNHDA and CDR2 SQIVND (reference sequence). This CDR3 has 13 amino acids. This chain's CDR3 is CASSMSPPYEQYF. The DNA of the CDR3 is TGTGCCAGTAGTATGTCCCCCCCCTACGAGCAGTACTTC.

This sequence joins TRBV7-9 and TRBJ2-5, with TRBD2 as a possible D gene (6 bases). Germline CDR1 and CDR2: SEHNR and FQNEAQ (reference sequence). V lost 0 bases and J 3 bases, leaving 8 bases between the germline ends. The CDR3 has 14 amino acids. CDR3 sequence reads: CASSLAWEEETQYF. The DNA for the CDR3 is TGTGCCAGCAGCTTAGCGTGGGAGGAAGAGACCCAGTACTTC.

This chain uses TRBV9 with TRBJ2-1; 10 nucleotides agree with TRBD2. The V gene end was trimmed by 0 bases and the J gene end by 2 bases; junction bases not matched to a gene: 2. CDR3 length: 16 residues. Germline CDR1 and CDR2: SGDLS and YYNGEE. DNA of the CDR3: TGTGCCAGCAGCGTAGTAGCGGGAGGTACCTACAATGAGCAGTTCTTC. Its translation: CASSVVAGGTYNEQFF.